The 14 T cell receptor beta chains below were found in one sample sequenced in a study of shared clonotypes between healthy human individuals. Only in-frame clones appear in the TCRdb table, and some are missing; sequencing was by immunoSEQ multiplex PCR. The sample carries roughly 890,000 clones, about 91% recorded once. CD45RO-negative, CCR7-positively selected cells formed the naive CD8 fraction, excluding terminally differentiated effector memory CD45RA+ cells. The sample was naive CD8+ T cells sorted from blood. All receptors derive from a man aged 25 to 40 in good health.

This chain links TRBV6-5 with TRBJ2-2, with 7 bases that match TRBD1. This CDR3 region has 15 residues. The germline V gene has CDR1 MNHEY and CDR2 SVGAGI. V gave up 6 bases and J gave up 4 bases; unmatched junction bases: 8. The CDR3 DNA reads TGTGCCAGCAGCCAGACAGGGTTTCTCACCGGGGAGCTGTTTTTT. It encodes CASSQTGFLTGELFF.

The chain combines TRBV9 with TRBJ1-2; D gene unclear. V was trimmed by 4 bases and J by 3 bases, leaving 10 bases between them. This CDR3 has 13 residues. Germline V CDR1 and CDR2: SGDLS, YYNGEE. The CDR3 reads CASSPGIYYGYTF. CDR3 DNA sequence: TGTGCCAGCAGCCCCGGGATCTACTATGGCTACACCTTC.

The V call is TRBV7-9, the J call TRBJ2-1; the match to TRBD2 covers 8 bases. Per the germline V gene, CDR1 is SEHNR and CDR2 is FQNEAQ (reference sequence). The V and J ends lost 5 bases and 7 bases, in that order; junction bases with no gene match: 16. This CDR3 has 17 amino acids. CDR3 region: CASSHPVSSAGVNEQFF. The DNA of the CDR3 is TGTGCCAGCAGCCACCCGGTTTCATCAGCGGGAGTAAATGAGCAGTTCTTC. Full variable domain (rest looked up from reference TRBV7-9 and TRBJ2-1): DTGVSQNPRHKITKRGQNVTFRCDPISEHNRLYWYRQTLGQGPEFLTYFQNEAQLEKSRLLSDRFSAERPKGSFSTLEIQRTEQGDSAMYLCASSHPVSSAGVNEQFFGPGTRLTVL.

This chain links TRBV6-4 with TRBJ2-2, with 8 bases matching TRBD2. CDR1 is MRHNA and CDR2 is SNTAGT in the germline V gene. CDR3 length: 17 residues. Unmatched junction bases numbered 4, after V lost 0 bases and J lost 1 base. CDR3 nucleotide sequence: TGTGCCAGCAGTGACTCTGAAACTAGCGGGAACACCGGGGAGCTGTTTTTT. Encoded protein: CASSDSETSGNTGELFF.

J is TRBJ1-2 and V is TRBV15; D not resolved. From germline, CDR1 is LNHNV and CDR2 YYDKDF (reference sequence). This CDR3 is 17 amino acids long. V shed 3 bases and J shed 2 bases, with 19 bases lying between them. The CDR3 loop is CATSSLRTTDLNYGYTF. CDR3 nucleotide sequence: TGTGCCACCAGCAGTCTAAGAACCACTGACTTGAACTATGGCTACACCTTC.

The chain combines TRBV7-9 with TRBJ1-2; D is ambiguous. The V end was cut by 5 bases, the J end by 7 bases, with 11 bases between. This CDR3 region has 12 residues. The V gene's germline CDR1 is SEHNR and CDR2 FQNEAQ (reference sequence). CDR3 in amino acids: CASSEARSGYTF. The CDR3 nucleotides are TGTGCCAGCAGCGAAGCTAGGAGTGGCTACACCTTC. The variable domain in full, completed from reference TRBV7-9 and TRBJ1-2, reads DTGVSQNPRHKITKRGQNVTFRCDPISEHNRLYWYRQTLGQGPEFLTYFQNEAQLEKSRLLSDRFSAERPKGSFSTLEIQRTEQGDSAMYLCASSEARSGYTFGSGTRLTVV.

The chain has TRBV29-1 and TRBJ1-1, with 9 bases aligning to TRBD1. This CDR3 contains 15 residues. The germline V gene encodes CDR1 SQVTM and CDR2 ANQGSEA. J was trimmed by 2 bases and V by 7 bases; bases with no gene match: 11. As DNA, the CDR3 is TGCAGCGCTACCCCCCCGACAGGGGGAAACACTGAAGCTTTCTTT. Encoded protein: CSATPPTGGNTEAFF. The variable domain in full, completed from reference TRBV29-1 and TRBJ1-1, reads SAVISQKPSRDICQRGTSLTIQCQVDSQVTMMFWYRQQPGQSLTLIATANQGSEATYESGFVIDKFPISRPNLTFSTLTVSNMSPEDSSIYLCSATPPTGGNTEAFFGQGTRLTVV.

V is TRBV19 and J is TRBJ2-7, with 7 bases identical to TRBD1. The J segment lost 7 bases and the V segment lost 9 bases, leaving 15 bases of the junction unmatched. Germline CDR1 reads LNHDA; CDR2 reads SQIVND (reference sequence). The CDR3 is made up of 14 amino acids. Here the CDR3 DNA reads TGTGCCAGCGATGCCGGGCAGGGGGTTCGGGAGCAGTACTTC. This encodes CASDAGQGVREQYF.

The V call is TRBV4-1, the J call TRBJ2-3; D not resolved. CDR1 and CDR2 from the germline V gene are MGHRA and YSYEKL. The CDR3 loop spans 15 amino acids. V lost 0 bases and J 2 bases, leaving 9 bases between the germline ends. The CDR3 nucleotides read TGCGCCAGCAGCCAAGACAGGCTCTACACAGATACGCAGTATTTT. Amino acids: CASSQDRLYTDTQYF.

The chain combines TRBV7-9 with TRBJ2-3, with D uncertain. Germline V lookup: CDR1 SEHNR, CDR2 FQNEAQ (reference sequence). Trimming pared 4 bases from V and 6 bases from J, leaving 8 bases between. This CDR3 has 12 amino acids. Here the CDR3 DNA reads TGTGCCAGCAGCTCCCGGCTGGATACGCAGTATTTT. Protein sequence: CASSSRLDTQYF.

The chain uses TRBV7-9 and TRBJ2-1; TRBD1 matches 8 bases. Germline V CDR1 and CDR2: SEHNR, FQNEAQ (reference sequence). The length of the CDR3 is 15 residues. Trimming took 2 bases from V and 5 from J; bases not matched to a gene: 5. The CDR3 bases are TGTGCCAGCAGCTTATTTGGACAGGGCGACAATGAGCAGTTCTTC. The encoded protein is CASSLFGQGDNEQFF. The full variable domain, completed using reference TRBV7-9 and TRBJ2-1, is DTGVSQNPRHKITKRGQNVTFRCDPISEHNRLYWYRQTLGQGPEFLTYFQNEAQLEKSRLLSDRFSAERPKGSFSTLEIQRTEQGDSAMYLCASSLFGQGDNEQFFGPGTRLTVL.

V gene TRBV18 combines with J gene TRBJ2-2; D is unclear. The CDR3 length is 16 residues. Germline CDR1 reads KGHSH; CDR2 reads LQKENI. V was pared by 3 bases and J by 6 bases, with 17 bases between. The CDR3 reads CASSPIKFPPAGELFF. In DNA form, the CDR3 reads TGTGCCAGCTCACCCATTAAGTTTCCGCCCGCCGGGGAGCTGTTTTTT.

The rearrangement joins TRBV13 to TRBJ2-7; TRBD2 matches at 7 bases. This CDR3 spans 18 amino acids. J gave up 6 bases and V 3 bases, and 20 bases lay outside the gene matches. The V gene's germline CDR1 is PRHDT and CDR2 FYEKMQ (reference sequence). CDR3 in DNA: TGTGCCAGCAGCTTTGCCCCTGGTTCGGGAGGTCAACCGGGCGAGCAGTACTTC. It translates to CASSFAPGSGGQPGEQYF.

The chain combines TRBV25-1 with TRBJ2-7; 8 bases align to TRBD1. CDR3 length equals 13 residues. Germline CDR1 is MGHDK and CDR2 is SYGVNS. Trimming took 6 bases from V and 2 from J; bases not matched to a gene: 3. The CDR3 sequence is CASSPGGTYEQYF. The DNA of the CDR3 is TGTGCCAGCAGCCCAGGGGGCACCTACGAGCAGTACTTC.